This T cell receptor (beta chain) was sequenced during a study of blood T cells in healthy people across ages (dated by TCRdb to between 2015 and 2017). Notes on the research overall: Template switching captured roughly one uniquely barcoded TCR beta cDNA molecule per two T cells in model experiments. Using deep sequencing normalized with unique cDNA molecular identifiers, the study measured how TCR beta repertoire diversity changes with age. To avoid experimental bias, donors of different ages were spread randomly across the sequencing lanes. Two additional independent replicas of 1 million unique cDNA reads from the same blood draw were analyzed for two donors (one aged 18 to 30 and one aged 80 or older). The donors were split into four age groups: young (average around 16 years), middle-aged (roughly 42), aged (roughly 60) and long-lived (under 90).

General study outcomes and caveats: As age increased, observed TCR beta diversity per million T cells dropped in a roughly linear way, and a significant reduction was already evident by age about 36. Since profiling was done on bulk unsorted PBMCs, naive and antigen-experienced compartments could not be conclusively compared. The percentage of naive T cells measured by flow cytometry correlated strongly with observed TCR beta diversity. The long-lived group showed more naive CD4+ T cells, fewer expanded clones and increased TCR diversity than the aged group, suggesting age selection. Because the CMV infection status of the donors was unknown, age-related changes in expanded clonotypes may potentially have been confounded. Total diversity estimates from one million sequenced T cells were considered lower bounds and underestimates.

The CDR3 sequence holds 15 residues, the cysteine and phenylalanine included. Of the read, only the CDR3 DNA is kept; its 45 bases are in frame from base 1. Trimming leaves V shorter by 3 bases and J shorter by 7 bases, with the junction holding 7 bases beyond the gene matches. CDR1 is given as SGHTA and CDR2 as FQGNSA, both from the germline V gene. This clonotype was seen more than once but under ten times. No cognate antigen has been identified for it. No per-base quality is available; no much larger clone lies one base away. The protocol used for the library was 5' RACE. The data were produced on an Illumina HiSeq 2500. A second 7 to 11 cycle PCR used a sample-barcoded 5' primer and a J-beta primer mix. Each TCR beta cDNA molecule received a unique molecular identifier from a template-switch 5' adaptor carrying 12 random nucleotides. At least 2.5 million CDR3-containing paired-end reads were obtained from each sample. The Mint cDNA synthesis kit, primed by a TRBC-specific oligonucleotide, was used to synthesize first-strand cDNA from all RNA. After uracil-DNA glycosylase treatment, a first 18-cycle PCR used universal primers M1SS and BC2_uni_R on all cDNA. As for the authors' bioinformatics: Each sample was normalized by randomly selecting 1 million high-quality reads, each carrying a distinct molecular identifier. Instead of being binned into consensus sequences, reads that shared molecular identifiers were thrown out. MiTCR, set to a Q25 quality threshold and the strictest error-elimination algorithm, was used for CDR3 identification, clonotype clustering and error correction. A nonparametric unseen species model with Euler transformation was used to estimate a lower bound on total TCR beta diversity. The public sequencing data were trimmed at Q25 with fastp and processed into clonotypes with MiXCR by TCRdb, which kept only in-frame beta chains. One record per CDR3 amino acid sequence lists the most common genes and DNA. These V and J calls are TCRdb output, not the study's own analysis. Here the sample has 600,000 to 1,000,000 distinct CDR3 sequences; 55% to 75% occur a single time. Of the sample, roughly 20% is held by the ten largest clones.

The 35 to 40 donors, aged about 6 to 90 years, were systemically healthy Caucasian individuals from Russia. Approximately 10 milliliters of peripheral blood were collected from each donor into EDTA-treated Vacutainer tubes. PBMCs were isolated by Ficoll-Paque density-gradient centrifugation, with at least 6 million obtained per sample. Trizol reagent was used to extract total RNA from PBMCs, with at least 5.5 micrograms per sample. For every donor, an aliquot of PBMCs went through flow cytometry to measure the percentages of naive CD45RAhigh/CD27high T cells. The receptor's source is a man aged 25 to 45 in good health. The sample consisted of blood. The chain employs TRBV7-2 and TRBJ2-4; a stretch of 9 junction bases matches TRBD1. The DNA is TGTGCCAGCAGCTTCTCCTCCGGGACAGGGAACATTCAGTACTTC. This is translated as CASSFSSGTGNIQYF.